The 17 T cell receptor beta chains presented below share a single source sample, sequenced in a study of shared clonotypes between healthy human individuals. The table came from immunoSEQ multiplex PCR; TCRdb's copy has only in-frame clones and leaves some out. The table has 2 million to 2.5 million clones, 80% to 95% seen once. Source material: naive CD4+ T cells from PBMCs. Regarding subset: CD45RA+ positively selected. The receptors were sampled from a man aged 18 to 30 in good health. Some clones in this sample may be carry-over from other donors' samples.

V usage is TRBV5-1 and J usage is TRBJ2-7, with 7 bases aligning to TRBD2. The CDR3 spans 16 residues. Germline V gives CDR1 SGHRS, CDR2 YFSETQ. V lost 0 bases to trimming and J lost 3 bases; unmatched junction nucleotides: 9. The chain's CDR3 is CASSLGSSGGIYEQYF. The CDR3, as DNA: TGCGCCAGCAGCTTGGGTTCTAGCGGAGGAATCTACGAGCAGTACTTC.

V and J are TRBV9 and TRBJ2-2, with 8 bases aligning to TRBD1. This CDR3 has 16 residues. The germline V gene encodes CDR1 SGDLS and CDR2 YYNGEE. The J segment lost 2 bases and the V segment lost 4 bases, leaving 7 bases of the junction unmatched. The CDR3 DNA is TGTGCCAGCAGCCCCCGGACAGGGCAAAACACCGGGGAGCTGTTTTTT. Residues: CASSPRTGQNTGELFF.

The CDR3, as DNA: TGTGCCAGCAGCCAAGAGTCGGCACAGCCCTACAATGAGCAGTTCTTC. It encodes CASSQESAQPYNEQFF. This chain uses TRBV4-2 with TRBJ2-1; D uncertain. CDR1 LGHNA and CDR2 YNFKEQ come from the germline V gene. The CDR3 runs 16 residues. The V and J ends lost 0 bases and 2 bases respectively, with 11 bases between them.

The chain couples TRBV2 to TRBJ1-2, with TRBD1 identical over 9 bases. CDR1 and CDR2 from the germline V gene are SNHLY and FYNNEI. V trimming: 6 bases; J trimming: 8 bases; junction bases outside the gene matches: 10. The CDR3 runs 14 residues. CDR3 nucleotide sequence: TGTGCCAGCAGCATGGACAGGGGAGGTGAGGGCTACACCTTC. This codes for CASSMDRGGEGYTF.

This clone was counted only a few times. This may stem from a read error, because a much larger clone lies one nucleotide away. The chain is built from TRBV2 and TRBJ1-1; D perhaps matches TRBD1 (6 bases). Per the germline V gene, CDR1 is SNHLY and CDR2 is FYNNEI. Trimming took 2 bases from V and 4 from J, leaving 8 bases between them. The CDR3 runs 13 residues. This CDR3 reads CASSEQGSTEAFF. The CDR3 DNA sequence: TGTGCCAGCAGTGAACAGGGGAGCACTGAAGCTTTCTTT.

The genes are TRBV4-3 and TRBJ2-1; 9 bases are shared with TRBD2. The CDR3 consists of 14 residues. Germline CDR1 is LGHNA and CDR2 is YSLEER. V was clipped by 6 bases and J by 4 bases; unmatched bases: 4. CDR3 coding DNA: TGCGCCAGCAGTGGGAGCGGGAGGTACAATGAGCAGTTCTTC. It encodes CASSGSGRYNEQFF.

This clone was counted a single time. The chain employs TRBV7-9 and TRBJ1-3, with a possible D match to TRBD1 (5 bases). V lost 5 bases, J lost 0 bases, and 14 bases lay in between. The germline V gene has CDR1 SEHNR and CDR2 FQNEAQ (reference sequence). The CDR3 has 16 amino acids. The CDR3 sequence is CASSTNIGASGNTIYF. The CDR3 DNA is TGTGCCAGCAGCACAAACATAGGGGCCTCTGGAAACACCATATATTTT.

This chain connects TRBV27 to TRBJ1-2, with D possibly TRBD1 on 6 matching bases. This CDR3 region has 15 residues. V gave up 4 bases and J gave up 5 bases, with 17 bases separating them. In germline, CDR1 is MNHEY, CDR2 SMNVEV (reference sequence). CDR3 nucleotides: TGTGCCAGCAGTTCGACAGGTTCCCCCGTGTATGGCTACACCTTC. Amino acid sequence: CASSSTGSPVYGYTF.

The chain combines TRBV7-8 with TRBJ2-1, with 9 bases identical to TRBD2. V trimming: 2 bases; J trimming: 9 bases; junction bases outside the gene matches: 11. In germline, CDR1 is SGHVS, CDR2 FQNEAQ. The CDR3 is 16 amino acids. The CDR3, as DNA: TGTGCCAGCAGCTTATTTGGGGCGGGAGGGCCTAGTGAGCAGTTCTTC. As protein: CASSLFGAGGPSEQFF.

The chain has TRBV5-1 and TRBJ2-1; 7 nucleotides align to TRBD2. J gave up 0 bases and V 9 bases, and 12 bases lay outside the gene matches. From germline, CDR1 is SGHRS and CDR2 YFSETQ. The CDR3 length is 16 residues. The CDR3 DNA follows: TGCGCCACCTCGGGGTTAGCGGGTCTCTCCTACAATGAGCAGTTCTTC. Translating gives CATSGLAGLSYNEQFF.

This chain joins TRBV7-9 and TRBJ1-1, with 9 positions matching TRBD1. J was trimmed by 3 bases and V by 5 bases; bases with no gene match: 4. The germline V gene encodes CDR1 SEHNR and CDR2 FQNEAQ (reference sequence). The CDR3 is made up of 14 amino acids. CDR3 DNA: TGTGCCAGCAGCAGGACAGGGGCCTACACTGAAGCTTTCTTT. It yields the protein CASSRTGAYTEAFF. The entire variable domain, with the rest obtained from reference TRBV7-9 and TRBJ1-1, is as follows: DTGVSQNPRHKITKRGQNVTFRCDPISEHNRLYWYRQTLGQGPEFLTYFQNEAQLEKSRLLSDRFSAERPKGSFSTLEIQRTEQGDSAMYLCASSRTGAYTEAFFGQGTRLTVV.

This clone occurred once. This sequence joins TRBV6-5 and TRBJ2-5; TRBD2 aligns across 7 bases. The CDR3 has 15 residues. Germline V gene data show CDR1 as MNHEY and CDR2 as SVGAGI. Unmatched junction bases numbered 7, after V lost 2 bases and J lost 4 bases. The CDR3 nucleotides are TGTGCCAGCAGTTACCCCGAGGGCGGGAGAGAGACCCAGTACTTC. It translates to CASSYPEGGRETQYF.

The chain links TRBV18 to TRBJ1-4; no definite D call. Germline V gene lookup returns CDR1 KGHSH and CDR2 LQKENI. V shed 2 bases and J shed 4 bases, with 8 bases lying between them. The CDR3 contains 14 residues. CDR3 protein: CASSPKLGNEKLFF. The CDR3 bases are TGTGCCAGCTCACCAAAGTTAGGTAATGAAAAACTGTTTTTT.

The V and J genes are TRBV18 and TRBJ2-7; weak D call: TRBD1 (6 bases). Trimming left V 3 bases short and J 5 bases short, with 14 bases between. This CDR3 has 14 residues. The germline gives CDR1 KGHSH, CDR2 LQKENI. CDR3 sequence reads: CASSPGQGSDEQYF. The CDR3 DNA follows: TGTGCCAGCTCACCGGGCCAGGGGTCGGACGAGCAGTACTTC.

This chain connects TRBV7-8 to TRBJ2-7; D perhaps matches TRBD1 (6 bases). Trimming stripped 5 bases from V and 5 bases from J, with 19 bases between. The CDR3 loop spans 15 amino acids. Germline V lookup: CDR1 SGHVS, CDR2 FQNEAQ. The CDR3 loop reads CASSPPVGALHEQYF. In DNA, the CDR3 is TGTGCCAGCAGCCCCCCCGTGGGGGCTTTACACGAGCAGTACTTC.

As regards this clone: The germline gene is not matched at one end of the junction; a read error may be the cause. The rearrangement joins TRBV14 to TRBJ2-5; no clear D gene. There are 15 residues in the CDR3. Germline values: CDR1 SGHDN, CDR2 FVKESK. The CDR3 nucleotides read TGTGCCAGCAGTCAAGAGGTTCTTACCCAAGAGACCCAGTACTTC. It specifies CASSQEVLTQETQYF.

The chain uses TRBV7-2 and TRBJ2-7; D ambiguous. The CDR3 has 13 residues. Germline V gives CDR1 SGHTA, CDR2 FQGNSA. With 3 bases removed from V and 1 base from J, the gap between germline ends came to 7 bases. As DNA, the CDR3 is TGTGCCAGCAGCTTGTTGGCGTCCTACGAGCAGTACTTC. It yields the protein CASSLLASYEQYF. The entire variable domain, with the rest obtained from reference TRBV7-2 and TRBJ2-7, is as follows: GAGVSQSPSNKVTEKGKDVELRCDPISGHTALYWYRQSLGQGLEFLIYFQGNSAPDKSGLPSDRFSAERTGGSVSTLTIQRTQQEDSAVYLCASSLLASYEQYFGPGTRLTVT.